This record covers a single T cell receptor (beta chain). Germline CDR1 SGHVS, CDR2 FQNEAQ. This CDR3 is 16 amino acids long. The junction had 8 bases not matched to a gene; V was cut back by 4 bases and J by 4 bases. This sample was included in a study of shared clonotypes between healthy human individuals. The method was immunoSEQ multiplex PCR; TCRdb's version includes in-frame clones alone and lacks a portion of them. The sample yields roughly 2.2 million clones, less than 95% seen once. The sequenced material came from naive CD4+ T cells from PBMCs. The subset was: CD45RA+ positively selected. The source of this sequence is a man younger than 35 in good health. Some clones in this sample may be carry-over from other donors' samples. The V call is TRBV7-8, the J call TRBJ1-2; TRBD1 agrees at 11 bases. The CDR3 bases are TGTGCCAGCAGCTCGCGACCGGGACAGGGGGTCTATGGCTACACCTTC. Encoded protein: CASSSRPGQGVYGYTF.